This TCR beta chain originates from a study of blood T cells in healthy people across ages. Caucasian, healthy and from Russia, the donors were aged between 6 and 90. Staff drew approximately 9.7 milliliters of peripheral blood from each donor. Using a J-beta primer mix together with a sample-barcoded 5' primer, a second PCR was run for roughly 6 to 12 cycles. No fewer than 3 million CDR3-containing paired-end reads came from each sample. TCRdb fed the 5' RACE reads into MiXCR, producing one record per CDR3 protein. The sample lists some 1.4 million distinct CDR3 sequences, approximately 38% occurring once. The CDR3 is 16 amino acids. The germline CDR1 and CDR2 sequences are MNHNS and SASEGT. J lost 1 base, V lost 5 bases, and 6 bases had no gene match.

This TCR derives from a woman between 18 and 29 years old in good health. This chain uses TRBV6-1 with TRBJ2-4; 9 nucleotides agree with TRBD1. Material: blood. CDR3 residues: CASSTTGGKAKNIQYF. CDR3 bases: TGTGCCAGCAGTACTACAGGGGGCAAGGCCAAAAACATTCAGTACTTC.